Given below is one TCR beta chain in context. The data originate from a study of blood T cell repertoires in COVID-19. Study in general: Samples came from the United States, Italy and Spain, spanning acute and convalescent COVID-19.

The data were produced by immunoSEQ multiplex PCR, yet TCRdb's version contains in-frame clones alone and is incomplete. The table lists hundreds of thousands of clones, around 90% of them singletons. This CDR3 is built from 12 residues. CDR1 and CDR2 from the germline V gene are LGHDT and YNNKEL (reference sequence). Between the trimmed V and J ends, which lost 5 bases and 13 bases, there was a span of 17 bases. V usage is TRBV3-1 (or the pseudogene TRBV3-2) and J usage is TRBJ1-1; weak D call: TRBD1 (6 bases). The material sequenced was peripheral blood. The TCR comes from a woman between 45 and 60 years old who had recovered from COVID-19. Here the CDR3 DNA reads TGTGCCAGCAGCTTTGGAGGGGGGGGTGTTTTCTTT. Encoded protein: CASSFGGGGVFF.